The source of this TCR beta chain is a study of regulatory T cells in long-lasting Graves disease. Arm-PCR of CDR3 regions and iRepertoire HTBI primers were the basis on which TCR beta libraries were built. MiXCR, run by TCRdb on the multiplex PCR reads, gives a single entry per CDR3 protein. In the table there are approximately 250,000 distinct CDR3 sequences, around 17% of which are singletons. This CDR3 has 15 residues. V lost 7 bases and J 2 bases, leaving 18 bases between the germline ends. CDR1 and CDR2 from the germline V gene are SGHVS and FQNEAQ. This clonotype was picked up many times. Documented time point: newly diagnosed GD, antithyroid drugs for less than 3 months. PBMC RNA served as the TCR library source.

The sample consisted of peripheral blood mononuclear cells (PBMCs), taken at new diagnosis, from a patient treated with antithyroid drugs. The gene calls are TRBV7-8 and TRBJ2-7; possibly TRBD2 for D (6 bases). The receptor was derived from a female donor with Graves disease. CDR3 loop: CASTPGRTGPYEQYF. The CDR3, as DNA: TGTGCCAGCACCCCGGGGAGGACCGGCCCCTACGAGCAGTACTTC.